This T cell receptor beta chain was sequenced during a study of T cell responses to AZD1222 COVID-19 vaccine. On the study more broadly: Second doses that came at about 4 or about 12 weeks were put together.

The study, taken as a whole, reports: Repertoires were obtained only post-peak T cell response. The reported proportion of spike-specific TCRs targeting unmutated variant regions was nearly half. Spike-specific TCR breadth and depth both grew after two AZD1222 doses.

Germline lookup yields CDR1 SGHNT and CDR2 YYREEE (reference sequence). The CDR3 loop spans 15 amino acids. V lost 4 bases, J lost 0 bases, and 13 bases lay in between. This clone came up once. Its antigen is as yet unknown. Produced via immunoSEQ multiplex PCR; TCRdb's table is partial and in-frame only. The sample has some 98,000 clones; about 88% are singletons. The sequence derives from an adult in good health. V usage is TRBV5-4 and J usage is TRBJ1-2; weak D call: TRBD1 (5 bases). The source was peripheral blood, collected on day 0 of AZD1222 vaccination. The CDR3 DNA sequence: TGTGCCAGCAGCCCGGGGACGGCACCTAACTATGGCTACACCTTC. This gives the protein CASSPGTAPNYGYTF.